This passage covers 13 T cell receptor beta chains from one sample sequenced in a study of shared T cell receptors in the human thymus. Here immunoSEQ multiplex PCR was the method, and the copy in TCRdb shows in-frame clones only, minus some. The repertoire consists of approximately 760,000 clones, with approximately 85% occurring once and the leading ten covering around 0.01%. Separately, the same data were catalogued under a study of human thymus T cells.

Material for sequencing was thymocytes. The receptor set was obtained from a girl less than two years old with a congenital heart defect.

J is TRBJ2-3 and V is TRBV5-1; weak D call: TRBD1 (5 bases). The CDR3 sequence is 14 residues long. Germline V CDR1 and CDR2: SGHRS, YFSETQ. V lost 4 bases and J lost 3, with 12 bases in between. CDR3 sequence (DNA): TGCGCCAGCAGCGGCTACCAGGGTACAGATACGCAGTATTTT. Its translation is CASSGYQGTDTQYF.

J is TRBJ1-6 and V is TRBV5-8, with D possibly matching TRBD1 (5 bases). There are 15 residues in the CDR3. V lost 0 bases and J 8 bases, leaving 12 bases between the germline ends. Germline V gene lookup returns CDR1 SGHTS and CDR2 YDEGEE. CDR3 sequence reads: CASSLAGRAHSPLHF. In DNA form, the CDR3 reads TGTGCCAGCAGCTTGGCGGGCAGGGCACATTCACCCCTCCACTTT.

The chain joins TRBV19 to TRBJ1-1; D not certain. Germline CDR1 is LNHDA and CDR2 is SQIVND (reference sequence). The CDR3 is 14 residues long. The V end was cut by 3 bases, the J end by 0 bases, with 8 bases between. CDR3 DNA: TGTGCCAGTAGTATTTTCCACATGAACACTGAAGCTTTCTTT. Encoded protein: CASSIFHMNTEAFF.

The chain joins TRBV5-6 to TRBJ1-5, with D perhaps matching TRBD1 (5 bases). With 3 bases removed from V and 0 bases from J, the gap between germline ends came to 13 bases. Germline assignment: CDR1 SGHDT and CDR2 YYEEEE. The CDR3 loop spans 16 amino acids. CDR3 coding DNA: TGTGCCAGCAGCTGGGGCATCGGAGATAGCAATCAGCCCCAGCATTTT. This gives the protein CASSWGIGDSNQPQHF.

As for this clone: This sample includes further DNA sequences coding for the same CDR3. The CDR3 DNA is TGTGCCAGCCAAGGACTCACCACTGCCGTCCGGATTCAAAACATTCAGTACTTC. It encodes CASQGLTTAVRIQNIQYF. J is TRBJ2-4 and V is TRBV6-4; perhaps TRBD2 as D (5 bases). V shed 8 bases and J shed 5 bases, with 28 bases lying between them. The length of the CDR3 is 18 residues. Germline values: CDR1 MRHNA, CDR2 SNTAGT.

The chain joins TRBV6-6 to TRBJ2-7; maybe TRBD1 (6 bases). The CDR3 sequence is 15 residues long. Germline assignment: CDR1 MNHNY and CDR2 SVGAGI (reference sequence). The ends were cut back, 6 bases at V and 5 bases at J, with 20 bases in the middle. CDR3 nucleotide sequence: TGTGCCAGCAGCCTTTACAGGGCGGTCGTCCACGAGCAGTACTTC. It translates to CASSLYRAVVHEQYF.

The gene calls are TRBV4-2 and TRBJ2-7; TRBD1 matches 7 bases. The CDR3 runs 15 residues. Germline V gene lookup returns CDR1 LGHNA and CDR2 YNFKEQ. The V and J ends lost 2 bases and 0 bases, in that order; junction bases with no gene match: 4. Here the CDR3 reads CASSQSRDSSYEQYF. In DNA form, the CDR3 reads TGTGCCAGCAGCCAATCCCGGGACAGCTCCTACGAGCAGTACTTC.

This clone has just a few counts. The chain has TRBV2 and TRBJ1-4, with D unresolved. Deletions cut 7 bases from V and 0 bases from J, with 12 bases between. CDR3 length equals 15 residues. Germline values: CDR1 SNHLY, CDR2 FYNNEI. This CDR3 is CASISWSPTNEKLFF. The CDR3 DNA is TGTGCCAGCATTTCGTGGAGTCCAACTAATGAAAAACTGTTTTTT.

V and J are TRBV10-2 and TRBJ1-2; 11 nucleotides align to TRBD1. Germline CDR1 and CDR2: WSHSY and SAAADI. V was pared by 2 bases and J by 4 bases, with 15 bases of the junction left unmatched. The CDR3 spans 19 residues. CDR3 loop: CASSEPTGQGARGSYGYTF. The CDR3 nucleotides are TGCGCCAGCAGTGAGCCGACCGGACAGGGGGCGCGAGGAAGCTATGGCTACACCTTC.

This clone was seen only a few times. The V call is TRBV27, the J call TRBJ2-5; TRBD1 is a possible D gene (6 bases). This CDR3 is built from 14 residues. V lost 10 bases to trimming and J lost 5 bases, with 20 bases between them. Per the germline V gene, CDR1 is MNHEY and CDR2 is SMNVEV (reference sequence). CDR3 region: CATRGMGAWETQYF. The CDR3 region has the DNA TGTGCCACCCGTGGGATGGGGGCTTGGGAGACCCAGTACTTC.

The rearrangement uses TRBV5-1 and TRBJ2-5; 9 nucleotides agree with TRBD2. Looked up from germline, CDR1 is SGHRS and CDR2 is YFSETQ. The CDR3 has 20 residues. Germline trimming cut 1 base from V and 4 bases from J; bases unmatched to any gene: 20. The CDR3: CASSLRSGFPGLALVETQYF. CDR3 DNA sequence: TGCGCCAGCAGCTTGAGGAGTGGGTTTCCCGGACTAGCGTTAGTAGAGACCCAGTACTTC. The full variable domain, rest sourced from reference TRBV5-1 and TRBJ2-5, is KAGVTQTPRYLIKTRGQQVTLSCSPISGHRSVSWYQQTPGQGLQFLFEYFSETQRNKGNFPGRFSGRQFSNSRSEMNVSTLELGDSALYLCASSLRSGFPGLALVETQYFGPGTRLLVL.

V is TRBV5-5 and J is TRBJ2-1; D gene unclear. V was pared by 0 bases and J by 4 bases, with 5 bases between. Germline CDR1 SGHKS, CDR2 YYEKEE (reference sequence). This CDR3 has 13 amino acids. The CDR3 nucleotides are TGTGCCAGCAGCTTGGAGAGTTACAATGAGCAGTTCTTC. Encoded protein: CASSLESYNEQFF.

The chain employs TRBV14 and TRBJ1-2, with TRBD1 as a possible D gene (6 bases). Trimming removed 1 base at V and 6 bases at J, with 9 bases between. Germline CDR1 and CDR2: SGHDN and FVKESK. This CDR3 contains 13 residues. The CDR3 region is CASSQVSGDGYTF. The CDR3 DNA follows: TGTGCCAGCAGCCAAGTCTCAGGGGATGGCTACACCTTC. The full variable domain, in which reference TRBV14 and TRBJ1-2 provide the parts outside the CDR3, is EAGVTQFPSHSVIEKGQTVTLRCDPISGHDNLYWYRRVMGKEIKFLLHFVKESKQDESGMPNNRFLAERTGGTYSTLKVQPAELEDSGVYFCASSQVSGDGYTFGSGTRLTVV.